The text below deals with one TCR beta chain. Its antigen is not identified. TCR beta libraries were made by quantitative 5'-RACE with molecular barcodes. Using its own MiXCR run on the 5' RACE reads, TCRdb lists one record per CDR3 protein. The repertoire holds fewer than 350,000 distinct CDR3 sequences, with 11% as singletons. This record belongs to a study of CD8 T cells in ankylosing spondylitis. Overall study results and limits: The authors reported significant enrichment of disease-linked clones in matched ankylosing spondylitis synovial fluid. Fewer than ten highly homologous variants made up a TCR beta motif that seemed to typify ankylosing spondylitis blood. Reports of some motif variants in reactive arthritis synovial fluid and blood predate this one.

CDR1 is SGHKS and CDR2 is YYEKEE in the germline V gene (reference sequence). Between the trimmed V and J ends, which lost 1 base and 2 bases, there was a span of 9 bases. This CDR3 is 14 amino acids long. The sample taken for sequencing was blood, either unsorted or a sorted T cell fraction (not recorded which). The receptor's source is a female donor with ankylosing spondylitis or in good health (not recorded which). The gene calls are TRBV5-5 and TRBJ2-5; D is perhaps TRBD1 or TRBD2 (5 bases each). DNA of the CDR3: TGTGCCAGCAGCTTGAGCAGGGAGCAAGAGACCCAGTACTTC. Amino acid sequence: CASSLSREQETQYF.